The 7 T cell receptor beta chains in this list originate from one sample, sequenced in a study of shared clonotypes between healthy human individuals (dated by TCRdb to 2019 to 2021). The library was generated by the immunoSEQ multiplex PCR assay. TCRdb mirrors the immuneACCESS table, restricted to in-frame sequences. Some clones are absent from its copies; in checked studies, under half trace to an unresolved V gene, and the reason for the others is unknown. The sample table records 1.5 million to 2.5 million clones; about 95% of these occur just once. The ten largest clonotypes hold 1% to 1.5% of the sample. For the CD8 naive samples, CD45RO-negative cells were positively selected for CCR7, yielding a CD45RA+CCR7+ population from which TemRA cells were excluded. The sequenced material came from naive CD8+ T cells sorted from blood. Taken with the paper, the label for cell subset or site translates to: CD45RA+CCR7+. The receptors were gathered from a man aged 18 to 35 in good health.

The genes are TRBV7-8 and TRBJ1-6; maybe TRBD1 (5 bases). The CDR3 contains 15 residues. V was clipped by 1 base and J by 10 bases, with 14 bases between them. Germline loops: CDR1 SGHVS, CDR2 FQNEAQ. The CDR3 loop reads CASSLGPGMESPLHF. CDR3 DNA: TGTGCCAGCAGCTTAGGTCCAGGGATGGAGTCACCCCTCCACTTT. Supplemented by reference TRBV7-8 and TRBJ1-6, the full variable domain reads GAGVSQSPRYKVAKRGQDVALRCDPISGHVSLFWYQQALGQGPEFLTYFQNEAQLDKSGLPSDRFFAERPEGSVSTLKIQRTQQEDSAVYLCASSLGPGMESPLHFGNGTRLTVT.

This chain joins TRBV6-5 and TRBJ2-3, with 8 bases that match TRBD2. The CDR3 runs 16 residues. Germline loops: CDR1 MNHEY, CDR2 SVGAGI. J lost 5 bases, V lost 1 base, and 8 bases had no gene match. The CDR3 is CASSYFGGGTEDTQYF. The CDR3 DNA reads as TGTGCCAGCAGTTACTTTGGCGGGGGGACTGAAGATACGCAGTATTTT.

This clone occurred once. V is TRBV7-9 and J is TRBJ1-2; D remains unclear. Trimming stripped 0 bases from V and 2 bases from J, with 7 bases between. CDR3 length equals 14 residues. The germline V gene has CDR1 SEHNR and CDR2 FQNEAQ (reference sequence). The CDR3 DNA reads TGTGCCAGCAGCTTAGCTTCGGAGAACTATGGCTACACCTTC. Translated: CASSLASENYGYTF.

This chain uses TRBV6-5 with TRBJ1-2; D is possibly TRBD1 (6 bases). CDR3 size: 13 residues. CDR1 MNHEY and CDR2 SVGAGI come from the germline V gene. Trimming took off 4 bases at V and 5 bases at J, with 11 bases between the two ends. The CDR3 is CASSLRGSYGYTF. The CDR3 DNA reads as TGTGCCAGCAGTTTAAGGGGGTCTTATGGCTACACCTTC.

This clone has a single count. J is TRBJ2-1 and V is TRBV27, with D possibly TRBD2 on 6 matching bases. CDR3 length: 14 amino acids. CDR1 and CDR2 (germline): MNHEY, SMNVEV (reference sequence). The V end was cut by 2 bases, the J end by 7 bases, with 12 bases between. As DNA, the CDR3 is TGTGCCAGCAGTTTAGTGGGGGGACTGAATGAGCAGTTCTTC. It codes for CASSLVGGLNEQFF.

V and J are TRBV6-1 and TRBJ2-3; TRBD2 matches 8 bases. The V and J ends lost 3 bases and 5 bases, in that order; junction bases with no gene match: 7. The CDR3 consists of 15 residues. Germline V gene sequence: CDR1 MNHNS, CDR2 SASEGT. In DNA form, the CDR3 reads TGTGCCAGCAGTGATTCCAGCGGGGGAAAAGATACGCAGTATTTT. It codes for CASSDSSGGKDTQYF.

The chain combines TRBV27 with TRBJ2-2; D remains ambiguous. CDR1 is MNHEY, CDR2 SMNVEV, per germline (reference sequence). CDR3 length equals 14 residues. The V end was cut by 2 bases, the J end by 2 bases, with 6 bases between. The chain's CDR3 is CASSLVGNTGELFF. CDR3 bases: TGTGCCAGCAGTTTAGTCGGAAACACCGGGGAGCTGTTTTTT.